This T cell receptor (beta chain) was profiled in a study of vaccination and CD4 T cells after COVID-19. Regarding the study as a whole: The median number of SARS-CoV-2-reactive clonotypes increased from roughly 21 to 40, a change that did not reach significance.

Treatment of the sample: roughly 10-day PBMC culture with coronavirus spike peptide pools or control peptides (ViraFEST assay). With the Oncomine TCR Beta short-read assay, DNA from cultured CD4+ T cells was sequenced. Each CDR3 protein gets one entry after TCRdb re-called the PCR reads with MiXCR. This table holds some 16,000 distinct CDR3 sequences, 55% to 85% found once. Notes on this clonotype: The antigen remains unidentified.

The CDR3 runs 17 residues. The trim removed 3 bases at V and 8 bases at J, leaving 11 bases unmatched. Germline values: CDR1 KGHDR, CDR2 SFDVKD. V gene TRBV24-1 combines with J gene TRBJ2-1, with TRBD2 identical over 11 bases. The source of this sequence is a human donor who had recovered from COVID-19. Sequenced: CD4+ T cells from blood, cultured in vitro. CDR3 bases: TGTGCCACCAGTGATGATAGCGGGAGGGCTACATTCGATGAGCAGTTCTTC. As protein: CATSDDSGRATFDEQFF.